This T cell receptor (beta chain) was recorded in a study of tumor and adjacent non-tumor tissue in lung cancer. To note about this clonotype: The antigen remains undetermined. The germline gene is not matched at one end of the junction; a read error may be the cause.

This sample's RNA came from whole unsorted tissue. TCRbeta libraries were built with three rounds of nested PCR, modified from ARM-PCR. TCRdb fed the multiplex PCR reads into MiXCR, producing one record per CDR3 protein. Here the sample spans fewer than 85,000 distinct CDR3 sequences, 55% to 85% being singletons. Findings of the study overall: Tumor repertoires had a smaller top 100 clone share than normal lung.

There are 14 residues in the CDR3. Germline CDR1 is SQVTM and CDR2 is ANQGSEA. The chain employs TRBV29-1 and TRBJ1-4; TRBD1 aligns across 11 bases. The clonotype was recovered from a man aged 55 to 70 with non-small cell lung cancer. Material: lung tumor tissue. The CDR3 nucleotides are TGCAGCATCGGGACAGGGGGAACTAATGAAATACTGTTTTTT. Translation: CSIGTGGTNEILFF.